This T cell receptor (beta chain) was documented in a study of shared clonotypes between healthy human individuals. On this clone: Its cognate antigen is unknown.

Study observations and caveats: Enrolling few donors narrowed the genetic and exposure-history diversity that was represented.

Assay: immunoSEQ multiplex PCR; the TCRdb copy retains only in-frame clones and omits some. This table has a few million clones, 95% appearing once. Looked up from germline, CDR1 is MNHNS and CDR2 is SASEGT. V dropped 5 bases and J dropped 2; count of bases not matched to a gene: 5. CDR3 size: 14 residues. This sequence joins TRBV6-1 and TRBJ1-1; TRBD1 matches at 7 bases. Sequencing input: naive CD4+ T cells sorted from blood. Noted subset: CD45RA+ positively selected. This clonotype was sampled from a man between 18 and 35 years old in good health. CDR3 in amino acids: CASSSGTVNTEAFF. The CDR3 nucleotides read TGTGCCAGCAGTTCCGGGACAGTTAACACTGAAGCTTTCTTT.